This T cell receptor beta chain was documented in a study of T cell responses to AZD1222 COVID-19 vaccine. Study-wide findings and caveats: Of the AZD1222 recipients, only 5 or 6 were seropositive at baseline.

Libraries were prepared by immunoSEQ multiplex PCR; TCRdb keeps only in-frame clonotypes and omits some of them. The sample contains about 85,000 clones, 65% to 90% of which appear only once. For this clone: Its target is unknown.

The sample consisted of peripheral blood, taken on day 0 of AZD1222 vaccination. The receptor was isolated from an adult in good health.

The CDR3 spells CASSIDQANIQYF. CDR3 coding DNA: TGTGCCAGTAGTATAGATCAAGCGAACATTCAGTACTTC. V usage is TRBV19 and J usage is TRBJ2-4; D is uncertain. CDR3 length: 13 residues. Trimming stripped 0 bases from V and 7 bases from J, with 7 bases between. The germline V gene encodes CDR1 LNHDA and CDR2 SQIVND (reference sequence).